This T cell receptor beta chain stems from a study of regulatory T cells in long-lasting Graves disease. Regarding time point: persistent/refractory GD, antithyroid drugs over 5 years with positive TRAb. Isolated PBMC RNA provided the starting material for the TCR library. With iRepertoire HTBI primers and Arm-PCR of CDR3 regions, TCR beta libraries were built. Original handling: The identification of roughly 62 TRBV and roughly 14 TRBJ segments was made across samples. MiXCR, applied by TCRdb to the multiplex PCR reads, yields one record per CDR3 protein. These V and J calls originate from TCRdb's pipeline instead of the authors' own analysis. Among roughly 500,000 distinct CDR3 sequences listed, approximately 23% were seen once. This clonotype was seen many times. Sample: peripheral blood mononuclear cells (PBMCs), taken when the disease was refractory, from a patient treated with antithyroid drugs. The source is a female donor with Graves disease.

The CDR3 DNA sequence: TGTGCCAGCAGCCCCACCAACGATCAGCCCCAGCATTTT. Its protein product is CASSPTNDQPQHF. This chain links TRBV7-2 with TRBJ1-5; D gene unclear. This CDR3 spans 13 amino acids. V shed 5 bases and J shed 5 bases, with 10 bases lying between them. The germline V gene encodes CDR1 SGHTA and CDR2 FQGNSA. The full variable domain, in which reference TRBV7-2 and TRBJ1-5 provide the parts outside the CDR3, is GAGVSQSPSNKVTEKGKDVELRCDPISGHTALYWYRQSLGQGLEFLIYFQGNSAPDKSGLPSDRFSAERTGGSVSTLTIQRTQQEDSAVYLCASSPTNDQPQHFGDGTRLSIL.